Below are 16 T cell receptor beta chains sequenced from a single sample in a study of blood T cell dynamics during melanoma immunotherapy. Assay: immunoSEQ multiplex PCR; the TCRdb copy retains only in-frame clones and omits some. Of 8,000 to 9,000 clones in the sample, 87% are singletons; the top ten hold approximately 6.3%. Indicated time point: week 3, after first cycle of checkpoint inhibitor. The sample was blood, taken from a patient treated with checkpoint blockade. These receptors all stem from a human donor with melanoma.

The CDR3 region is CASSPRFRGSNTEAFF. As DNA, the CDR3 is TGTGCCAGCAGCCCCCGATTTAGGGGGTCGAACACTGAAGCTTTCTTT. This sequence joins TRBV5-6 and TRBJ1-1; perhaps TRBD1 as D (6 bases). This CDR3 contains 16 residues. V was trimmed by 4 bases and J by 1 base, leaving 17 bases between them. Germline V gene data show CDR1 as SGHDT and CDR2 as YYEEEE.

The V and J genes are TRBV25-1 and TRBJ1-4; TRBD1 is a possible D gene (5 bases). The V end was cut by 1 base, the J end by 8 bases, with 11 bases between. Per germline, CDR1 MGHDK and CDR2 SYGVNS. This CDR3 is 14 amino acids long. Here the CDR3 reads CASSESGATEKLFF. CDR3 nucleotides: TGTGCCAGCAGTGAATCCGGGGCCACCGAAAAACTGTTTTTT.

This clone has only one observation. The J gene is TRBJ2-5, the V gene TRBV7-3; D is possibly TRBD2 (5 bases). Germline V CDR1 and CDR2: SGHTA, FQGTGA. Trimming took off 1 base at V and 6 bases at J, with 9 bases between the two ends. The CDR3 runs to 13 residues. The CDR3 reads CASSLSREQTQYF. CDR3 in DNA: TGTGCCAGCAGCTTAAGTAGGGAGCAGACCCAGTACTTC. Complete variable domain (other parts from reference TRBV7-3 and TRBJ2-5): GAGVSQTPSNKVTEKGKYVELRCDPISGHTALYWYRQSLGQGPEFLIYFQGTGAADDSGLPNDRFFAVRPEGSVSTLKIQRTERGDSAVYLCASSLSREQTQYFGPGTRLLVL.

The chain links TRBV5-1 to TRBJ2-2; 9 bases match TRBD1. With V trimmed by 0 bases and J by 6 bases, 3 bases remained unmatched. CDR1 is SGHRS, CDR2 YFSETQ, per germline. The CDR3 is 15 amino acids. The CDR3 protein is CASSLGDRAAGELFF. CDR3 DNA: TGCGCCAGCAGCTTGGGGGACAGGGCGGCCGGGGAGCTGTTTTTT.

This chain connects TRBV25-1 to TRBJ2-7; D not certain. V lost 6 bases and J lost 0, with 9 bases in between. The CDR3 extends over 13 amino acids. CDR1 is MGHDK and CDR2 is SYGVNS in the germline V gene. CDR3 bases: TGTGCCAGCAGGGGCCCGGGCTCCTACGAGCAGTACTTC. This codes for CASRGPGSYEQYF.

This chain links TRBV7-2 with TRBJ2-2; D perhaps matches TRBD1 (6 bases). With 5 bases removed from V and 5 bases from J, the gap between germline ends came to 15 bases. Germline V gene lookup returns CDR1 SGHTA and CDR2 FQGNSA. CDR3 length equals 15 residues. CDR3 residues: CASSPRRTDTGELFF. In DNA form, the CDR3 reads TGTGCCAGCAGCCCGCGTCGGACAGATACCGGGGAGCTGTTTTTT. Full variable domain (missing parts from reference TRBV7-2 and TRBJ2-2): GAGVSQSPSNKVTEKGKDVELRCDPISGHTALYWYRQSLGQGLEFLIYFQGNSAPDKSGLPSDRFSAERTGGSVSTLTIQRTQQEDSAVYLCASSPRRTDTGELFFGEGSRLTVL.

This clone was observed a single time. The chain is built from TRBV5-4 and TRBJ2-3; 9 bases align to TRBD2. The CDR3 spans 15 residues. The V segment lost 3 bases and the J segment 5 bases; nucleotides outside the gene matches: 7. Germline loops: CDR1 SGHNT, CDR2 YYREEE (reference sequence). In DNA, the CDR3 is TGTGCCAGCAGCTATAGCGGGAGCGGAGGAGATACGCAGTATTTT. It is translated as CASSYSGSGGDTQYF.

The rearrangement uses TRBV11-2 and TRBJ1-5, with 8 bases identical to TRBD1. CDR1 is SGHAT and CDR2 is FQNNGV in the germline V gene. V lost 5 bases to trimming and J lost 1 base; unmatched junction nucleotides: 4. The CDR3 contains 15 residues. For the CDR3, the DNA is TGTGCCAGCAGCCCCTGGACAGGGAGCAATCAGCCCCAGCATTTT. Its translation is CASSPWTGSNQPQHF.

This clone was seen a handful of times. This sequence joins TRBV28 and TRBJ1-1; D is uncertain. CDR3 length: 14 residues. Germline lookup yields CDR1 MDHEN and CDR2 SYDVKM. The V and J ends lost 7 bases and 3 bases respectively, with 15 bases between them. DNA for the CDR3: TGTGCCAGCACCCTAGGAAGGGAGGACACTGAAGCTTTCTTT. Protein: CASTLGREDTEAFF.

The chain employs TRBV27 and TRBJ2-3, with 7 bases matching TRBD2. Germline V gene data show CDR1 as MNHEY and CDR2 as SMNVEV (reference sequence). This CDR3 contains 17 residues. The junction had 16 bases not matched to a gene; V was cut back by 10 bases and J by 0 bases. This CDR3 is CATLPTGGFSSTDTQYF. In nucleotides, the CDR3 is TGTGCCACCCTACCGACGGGAGGATTTTCTAGCACAGATACGCAGTATTTT.

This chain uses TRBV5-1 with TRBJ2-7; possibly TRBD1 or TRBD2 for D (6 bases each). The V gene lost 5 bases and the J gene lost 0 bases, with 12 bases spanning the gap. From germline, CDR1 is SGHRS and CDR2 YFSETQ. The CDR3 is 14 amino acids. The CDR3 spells CASRPSGASYEQYF. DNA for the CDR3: TGCGCCAGCAGGCCCTCGGGGGCCTCCTACGAGCAGTACTTC. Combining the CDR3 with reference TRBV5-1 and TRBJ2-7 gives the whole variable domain KAGVTQTPRYLIKTRGQQVTLSCSPISGHRSVSWYQQTPGQGLQFLFEYFSETQRNKGNFPGRFSGRQFSNSRSEMNVSTLELGDSALYLCASRPSGASYEQYFGPGTRLTVT.

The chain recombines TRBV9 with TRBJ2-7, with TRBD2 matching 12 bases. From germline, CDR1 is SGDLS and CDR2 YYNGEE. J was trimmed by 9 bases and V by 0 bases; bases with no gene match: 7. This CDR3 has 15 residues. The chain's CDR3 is CASSVGGSSGRVQYF. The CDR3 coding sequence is TGTGCCAGCAGCGTAGGGGGATCTAGCGGGAGGGTGCAGTACTTC.

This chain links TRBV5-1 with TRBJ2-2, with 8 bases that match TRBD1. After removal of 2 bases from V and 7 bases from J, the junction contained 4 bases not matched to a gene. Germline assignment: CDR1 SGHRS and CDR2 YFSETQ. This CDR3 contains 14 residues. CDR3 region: CASSLQGDVGELFF. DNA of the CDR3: TGCGCCAGCAGCTTACAGGGGGACGTCGGGGAGCTGTTTTTT. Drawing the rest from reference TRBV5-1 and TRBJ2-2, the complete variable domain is KAGVTQTPRYLIKTRGQQVTLSCSPISGHRSVSWYQQTPGQGLQFLFEYFSETQRNKGNFPGRFSGRQFSNSRSEMNVSTLELGDSALYLCASSLQGDVGELFFGEGSRLTVL.

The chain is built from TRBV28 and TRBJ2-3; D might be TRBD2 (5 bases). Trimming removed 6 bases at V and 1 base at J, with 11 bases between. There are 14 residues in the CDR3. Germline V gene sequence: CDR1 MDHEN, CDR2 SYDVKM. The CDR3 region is CASSAIGGTDTQYF. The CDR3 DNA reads TGTGCCAGCAGCGCGATCGGGGGCACAGATACGCAGTATTTT.

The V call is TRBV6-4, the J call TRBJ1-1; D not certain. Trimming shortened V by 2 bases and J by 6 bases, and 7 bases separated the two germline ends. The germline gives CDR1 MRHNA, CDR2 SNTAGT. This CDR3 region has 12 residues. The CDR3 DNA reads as TGTGCCAGCAGTGACGGTTCCTCTGAAGCTTTCTTT. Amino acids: CASSDGSSEAFF.

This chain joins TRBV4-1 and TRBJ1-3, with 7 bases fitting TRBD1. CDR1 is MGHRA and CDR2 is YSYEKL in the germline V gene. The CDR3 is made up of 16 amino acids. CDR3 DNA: TGCGTCCAGCGTCGGGACAGTCCGTACTCTGGAAACACCATATATTTT. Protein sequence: CVQRRDSPYSGNTIYF.